The 22 T cell receptor beta chains below come from one sample, sequenced in a study of blood T cell repertoires in COVID-19. The table came from immunoSEQ multiplex PCR; TCRdb's copy has only in-frame clones and leaves some out. The sample records about 98,000 clones, 70% to 90% being singletons. Source material: peripheral blood. The origin of the receptors is a man in his 60s with acute or convalescent COVID-19.

The V gene is TRBV19, the J gene TRBJ1-6; TRBD1 is a possible D gene (6 bases). The germline V gene encodes CDR1 LNHDA and CDR2 SQIVND (reference sequence). The CDR3 totals 15 residues. Trimming left V 5 bases short and J 7 bases short, with 15 bases between. The DNA for the CDR3 is TGTGCCAGTAGTCGGGGGGCTGGGACGAATTCACCCCTCCACTTT. Amino acid sequence: CASSRGAGTNSPLHF.

This sequence joins TRBV11-2 and TRBJ1-4, with TRBD1 as a possible D gene (5 bases). Germline CDR1 SGHAT, CDR2 FQNNGV. Trimming took off 6 bases at V and 4 bases at J, with 15 bases between the two ends. The length of the CDR3 is 15 residues. CDR3 bases: TGTGCCAGCAGACCAGGGCAGGGATATAATGAAAAACTGTTTTTT. Residues: CASRPGQGYNEKLFF.

The V and J genes are TRBV4-1 and TRBJ2-1; a weak D match, TRBD1 (6 bases). Trimming removed 4 bases at V and 7 bases at J, with 14 bases between. This CDR3 spans 14 amino acids. Germline values: CDR1 MGHRA, CDR2 YSYEKL. Here the CDR3 DNA reads TGCGCCAGCAGCCTCGGGACACAAAATAATGAGCAGTTCTTC. This translates into CASSLGTQNNEQFF.

The chain employs TRBV19 and TRBJ2-7, with 9 bases that match TRBD1. The germline gives CDR1 LNHDA, CDR2 SQIVND (reference sequence). This CDR3 spans 15 amino acids. J lost 3 bases, V lost 9 bases, and 12 bases had no gene match. The CDR3 bases are TGTGCCAGCAGCCCGACAGGGACAGGGATCTACGAGCAGTACTTC. Translation: CASSPTGTGIYEQYF.

In DNA form, the CDR3 reads TGTGCCACGGCGGCTAGACGGAACACCGGGGAGCTGTTTTTT. It codes for CATAARRNTGELFF. This chain joins TRBV7-9 and TRBJ2-2; D call uncertain. CDR1 and CDR2 (germline): SEHNR, FQNEAQ (reference sequence). The CDR3 runs 14 residues. The V end was cut by 10 bases, the J end by 1 base, with 13 bases between.

This clone was observed a few times. This chain links TRBV28 with TRBJ2-7; a weak D match, TRBD1 (6 bases). CDR3 length equals 15 residues. V shed 1 base and J shed 3 bases, with 13 bases lying between them. Germline V CDR1 and CDR2: MDHEN, SYDVKM. The CDR3 DNA reads as TGTGCCAGCAGTTTATATAAGGGGGTAGGCTACGAGCAGTACTTC. Translated: CASSLYKGVGYEQYF.

The table lists this clone with a count of one. V is TRBV3-1 (or the pseudogene TRBV3-2) and J is TRBJ2-3; maybe TRBD2 (5 bases). Germline CDR1 is LGHDT and CDR2 is YNNKEL (reference sequence). CDR3 length equals 14 residues. V gave up 6 bases and J gave up 2 bases, with 12 bases separating them. The CDR3 DNA reads as TGTGCCAGCAGTTTGGCGGGCCTCACAGATACGCAGTATTTT. Its protein is CASSLAGLTDTQYF.

Turning to this clone: No DNA is shown, since the ends of the CDR3 on it are uncertain; the CDR3 is the one TCRdb lists. The chain is built from TRBV28 and TRBJ1-1. CDR1 MDHEN and CDR2 SYDVKM come from the germline V gene. The CDR3 contains 12 residues when both ends are counted. The CDR3 protein is CASSSSNTEAFF.

The J gene is TRBJ1-5, the V gene TRBV19, with D perhaps matching TRBD1 (6 bases). The V and J ends lost 5 bases and 0 bases respectively, with 14 bases between them. Per the germline V gene, CDR1 is LNHDA and CDR2 is SQIVND (reference sequence). The CDR3 totals 16 residues. The CDR3 sequence: CASSSTGIGSNQPQHF. CDR3 nucleotides: TGTGCCAGTAGTTCAACAGGGATAGGTAGCAATCAGCCCCAGCATTTT. The entire variable domain, with the rest obtained from reference TRBV19 and TRBJ1-5, is as follows: DGGITQSPKYLFRKEGQNVTLSCEQNLNHDAMYWYRQDPGQGLRLIYYSQIVNDFQKGDIAEGYSVSREKKESFPLTVTSAQKNPTAFYLCASSSTGIGSNQPQHFGDGTRLSIL.

CDR3 in DNA: TGTGCCAGCTCACCAGCAACAGGGGTTAATGAAAAACTGTTTTTT. Amino acid sequence: CASSPATGVNEKLFF. This rearrangement joins TRBV18 to TRBJ1-4; TRBD1 matches at 7 bases. This CDR3 has 15 amino acids. J gave up 4 bases and V 2 bases, and 4 bases lay outside the gene matches. Germline CDR1 and CDR2: KGHSH and LQKENI. Supplemented by reference TRBV18 and TRBJ1-4, the full variable domain reads NAGVMQNPRHLVRRRGQEARLRCSPMKGHSHVYWYRQLPEEGLKFMVYLQKENIIDESGMPKERFSAEFPKEGPSILRIQQVVRGDSAAYFCASSPATGVNEKLFFGSGTQLSVL.

The chain joins TRBV9 to TRBJ2-3; D is possibly TRBD1 (6 bases). This CDR3 has 14 amino acids. Germline V gene lookup returns CDR1 SGDLS and CDR2 YYNGEE. Trimming stripped 4 bases from V and 1 base from J, with 10 bases between. CDR3 bases: TGTGCCAGCAGCAAGGGGGTGGGCACAGATACGCAGTATTTT. It is translated as CASSKGVGTDTQYF.

The chain combines TRBV21-1 with TRBJ2-7; the table's D call, TRBD1, has no DNA check behind it. TRBV21-1 is a documented pseudogene. The CDR3 spans 14 residues. The DNA for the CDR3 is TGTGCCAGCAGCAAGAAACAGGCCGATTACGAGCAGTACGTC. This encodes CASSKKQADYEQYV.

The V call is TRBV25-1, the J call TRBJ1-1; D is perhaps TRBD1 (5 bases). The CDR3 extends over 17 amino acids. V lost 5 bases to trimming and J lost 2 bases, with 21 bases between them. Germline V gives CDR1 MGHDK, CDR2 SYGVNS. Written as DNA, the CDR3 is TGTGCCAGCAGTACCTACAGGACCGCTCGAGGAAACACTGAAGCTTTCTTT. Translating it yields CASSTYRTARGNTEAFF.

The chain uses TRBV6-6 and TRBJ1-4; D remains ambiguous. This CDR3 contains 13 residues. The germline gives CDR1 MNHNY, CDR2 SVGAGI (reference sequence). Trimming took off 4 bases at V and 3 bases at J, with 6 bases between the two ends. The CDR3 is CASSSGSNEKLFF. The CDR3 coding sequence is TGTGCCAGCAGTTCAGGCTCTAATGAAAAACTGTTTTTT.

The CDR3 reads CASSLEAGGRNTQYF. As DNA, the CDR3 is TGCGCCAGCAGCTTGGAAGCGGGAGGGCGGAATACGCAGTATTTT. The chain links TRBV5-1 to TRBJ2-3, with TRBD2 identical over 10 bases. J was trimmed by 7 bases and V by 0 bases; bases with no gene match: 5. This CDR3 has 15 residues. CDR1 SGHRS and CDR2 YFSETQ come from the germline V gene.

This clone was seen more than once but under ten times. The chain combines TRBV4-3 with TRBJ1-2, with D possibly TRBD1 on 6 matching bases. The germline gives CDR1 LGHNA, CDR2 YSLEER. V was shortened by 0 bases and J by 4 bases, with 12 bases between the two germline ends. CDR3 length: 15 residues. CDR3 region: CASSQDDRNFYGYTF. For the CDR3, the DNA is TGCGCCAGCAGCCAAGATGACAGGAACTTCTATGGCTACACCTTC.

This clone was detected once. This sequence joins TRBV10-3 and TRBJ1-2, with unresolved D. Between the trimmed V and J ends, which lost 9 bases and 2 bases, there was a span of 13 bases. Germline V gives CDR1 ENHRY, CDR2 SYGVKD. The CDR3 loop spans 13 amino acids. The CDR3 sequence is CAIPLGGNYGYTF. Written as DNA, the CDR3 is TGTGCCATTCCCCTAGGCGGGAACTATGGCTACACCTTC.

The chain has TRBV9 and TRBJ2-7; D perhaps matches TRBD1 (6 bases). From germline, CDR1 is SGDLS and CDR2 YYNGEE. The CDR3 is 15 amino acids. The V end lost 0 bases, the J end lost 2 bases, and 12 bases lay between the germline ends. In nucleotides, the CDR3 is TGTGCCAGCAGCGTAGGAGGACAGAGGACCTACGAGCAGTACTTC. The encoded protein is CASSVGGQRTYEQYF.

This chain links TRBV19 with TRBJ1-2, with D hard to call. Germline V gives CDR1 LNHDA, CDR2 SQIVND (reference sequence). The CDR3 is 11 residues long. Trimming left V 5 bases short and J 7 bases short, with 8 bases between. CDR3 protein: CASSEGSGYTF. The DNA of the CDR3 is TGTGCCAGTAGTGAGGGTTCTGGCTACACCTTC. Drawing the rest from reference TRBV19 and TRBJ1-2, the complete variable domain is DGGITQSPKYLFRKEGQNVTLSCEQNLNHDAMYWYRQDPGQGLRLIYYSQIVNDFQKGDIAEGYSVSREKKESFPLTVTSAQKNPTAFYLCASSEGSGYTFGSGTRLTVV.

DNA for the CDR3: TGTGCCAGCAGTCCCCTCGAGGGGGGGCGTGAGGACACTGAAGCTTTCTTT. Its protein is CASSPLEGGREDTEAFF. V is TRBV6-2 or TRBV6-3 and J is TRBJ1-1, with D perhaps matching TRBD1 (6 bases). Germline V CDR1 and CDR2: MNHEY, SVGEGT. The CDR3 has 17 amino acids. V was trimmed by 5 bases and J by 3 bases, leaving 22 bases between them.

The chain joins TRBV3-1 (or the pseudogene TRBV3-2) to TRBJ2-7, with 7 bases lining up with TRBD1. V lost 4 bases, J lost 5 bases, and 8 bases stayed unmatched. The CDR3 is made up of 14 amino acids. CDR1 LGHDT and CDR2 YNNKEL come from the germline V gene (reference sequence). The CDR3 sequence: CASSLGQAWDEQYF. CDR3 DNA sequence: TGTGCCAGCAGCCTTGGACAGGCCTGGGACGAGCAGTACTTC.

This chain uses TRBV30 with TRBJ1-3, with D possibly matching TRBD1 (6 bases). Trimming stripped 2 bases from V and 0 bases from J, with 8 bases between. The V gene's germline CDR1 is GTSNPN and CDR2 SVGIG (reference sequence). This CDR3 spans 14 amino acids. The CDR3: CAWSQGTSGNTIYF. CDR3 sequence (DNA): TGTGCCTGGAGTCAGGGGACCTCTGGAAACACCATATATTTT.